This TCR beta chain originates from a study of T cell changes during pregnancy in multiple sclerosis. Looked up from germline, CDR1 is SQVTM and CDR2 is ANQGSEA. V shed 5 bases and J shed 2 bases, with 13 bases lying between them. The CDR3 has 14 amino acids. Generated by immunoSEQ multiplex PCR, the TCRdb table keeps only in-frame clones and is missing some. The repertoire holds some 99,000 clones, with around 92% as singletons. This TCR came from a female donor in good health, enrolled as a control in a pregnancy study. Sequenced here: peripheral blood, sampled after pregnancy. The chain joins TRBV29-1 to TRBJ2-1; D might be TRBD2 (5 bases). Here the CDR3 reads CSVLSGPAYNEQFF. CDR3 DNA sequence: TGCAGCGTTTTGAGCGGCCCAGCCTACAATGAGCAGTTCTTC.